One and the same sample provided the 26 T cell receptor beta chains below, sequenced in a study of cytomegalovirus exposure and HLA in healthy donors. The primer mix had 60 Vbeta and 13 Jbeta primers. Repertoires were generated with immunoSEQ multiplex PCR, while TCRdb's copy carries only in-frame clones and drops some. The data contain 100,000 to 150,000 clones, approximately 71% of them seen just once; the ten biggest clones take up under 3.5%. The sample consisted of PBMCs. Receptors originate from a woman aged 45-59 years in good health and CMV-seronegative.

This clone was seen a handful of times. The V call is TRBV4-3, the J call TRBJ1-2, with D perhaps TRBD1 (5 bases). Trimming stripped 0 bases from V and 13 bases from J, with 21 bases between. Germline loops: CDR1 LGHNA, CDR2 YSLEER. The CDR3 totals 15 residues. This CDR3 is CASSQEVRVSLRLTF. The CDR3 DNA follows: TGCGCCAGCAGCCAAGAGGTCAGGGTTTCTTTGAGGCTCACCTTC.

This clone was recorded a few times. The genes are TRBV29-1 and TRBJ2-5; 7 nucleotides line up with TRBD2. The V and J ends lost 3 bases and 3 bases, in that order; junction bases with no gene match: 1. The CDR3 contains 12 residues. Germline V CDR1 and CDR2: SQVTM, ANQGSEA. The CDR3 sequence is CSVEGGKETQYF. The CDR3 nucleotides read TGCAGCGTTGAGGGGGGGAAAGAGACCCAGTACTTC.

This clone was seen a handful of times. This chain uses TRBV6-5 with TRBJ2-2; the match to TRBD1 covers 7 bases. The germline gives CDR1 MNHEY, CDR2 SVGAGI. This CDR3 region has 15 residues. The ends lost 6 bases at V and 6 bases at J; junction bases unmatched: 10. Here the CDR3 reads CASRRQGSRAGELFF. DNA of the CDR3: TGTGCCAGCAGAAGACAGGGTAGTCGGGCCGGGGAGCTGTTTTTT.

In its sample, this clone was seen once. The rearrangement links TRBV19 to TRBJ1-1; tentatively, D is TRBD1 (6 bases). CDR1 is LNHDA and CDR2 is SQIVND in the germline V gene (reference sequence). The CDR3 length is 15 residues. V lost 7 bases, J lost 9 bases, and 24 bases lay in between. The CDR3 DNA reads TGTGCCAGTAAAATAAGGACAGAACCAAGGATGAAAGCTTTCTTT. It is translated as CASKIRTEPRMKAFF.

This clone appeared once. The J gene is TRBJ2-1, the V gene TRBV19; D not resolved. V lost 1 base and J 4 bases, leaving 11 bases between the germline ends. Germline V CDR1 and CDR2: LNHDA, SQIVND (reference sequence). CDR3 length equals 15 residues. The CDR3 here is CASSIGSILYNEQFF. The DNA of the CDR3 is TGTGCCAGTAGTATAGGGAGCATTTTGTACAATGAGCAGTTCTTC.

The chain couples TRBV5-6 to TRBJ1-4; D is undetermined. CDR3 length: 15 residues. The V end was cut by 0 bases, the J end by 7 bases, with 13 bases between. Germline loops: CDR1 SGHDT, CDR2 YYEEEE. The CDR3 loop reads CASSLAKRDREKLFF. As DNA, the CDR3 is TGTGCCAGCAGCTTGGCCAAGAGGGATCGTGAAAAACTGTTTTTT.

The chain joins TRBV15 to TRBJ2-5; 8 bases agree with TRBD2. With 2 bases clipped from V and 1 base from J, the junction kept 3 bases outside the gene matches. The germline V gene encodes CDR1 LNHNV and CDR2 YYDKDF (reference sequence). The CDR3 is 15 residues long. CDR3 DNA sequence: TGTGCCACCAGCAGAACACTAGCGGTCCAAGAGACCCAGTACTTC. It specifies CATSRTLAVQETQYF.

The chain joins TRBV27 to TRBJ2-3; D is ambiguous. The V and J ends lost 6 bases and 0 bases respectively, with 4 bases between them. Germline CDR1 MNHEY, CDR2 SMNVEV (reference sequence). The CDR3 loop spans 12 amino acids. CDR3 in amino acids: CASRSSTDTQYF. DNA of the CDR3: TGTGCCAGCAGGTCTAGCACAGATACGCAGTATTTT.

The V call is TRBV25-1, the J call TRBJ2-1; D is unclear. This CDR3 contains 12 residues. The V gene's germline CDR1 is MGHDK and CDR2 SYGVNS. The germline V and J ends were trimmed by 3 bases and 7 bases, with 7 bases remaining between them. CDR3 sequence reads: CASSEGRNEQFF. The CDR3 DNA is TGTGCCAGCAGTGAGGGCCGAAATGAGCAGTTCTTC.

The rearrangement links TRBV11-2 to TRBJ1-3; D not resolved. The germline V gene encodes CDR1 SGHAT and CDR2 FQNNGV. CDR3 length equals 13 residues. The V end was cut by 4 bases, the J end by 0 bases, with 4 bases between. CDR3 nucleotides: TGTGCCAGCAGCTCCTCCTCTGGAAACACCATATATTTT. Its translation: CASSSSSGNTIYF. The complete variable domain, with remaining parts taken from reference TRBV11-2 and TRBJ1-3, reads EAGVAQSPRYKIIEKRQSVAFWCNPISGHATLYWYQQILGQGPKLLIQFQNNGVVDDSQLPKDRFSAERLKGVDSTLKIQPAKLEDSAVYLCASSSSSGNTIYFGEGSWLTVV.

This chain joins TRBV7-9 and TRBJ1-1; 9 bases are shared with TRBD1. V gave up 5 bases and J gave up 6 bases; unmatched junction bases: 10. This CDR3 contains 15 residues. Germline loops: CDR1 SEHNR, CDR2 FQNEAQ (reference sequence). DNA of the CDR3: TGTGCCAGCAGCATACAGGGGGCGCCCATGTCTGAAGCTTTCTTT. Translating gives CASSIQGAPMSEAFF.

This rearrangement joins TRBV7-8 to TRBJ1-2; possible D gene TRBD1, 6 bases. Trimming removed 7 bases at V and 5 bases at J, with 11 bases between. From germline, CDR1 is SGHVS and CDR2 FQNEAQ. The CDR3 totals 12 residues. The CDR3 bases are TGTGCCAGCAAAGGGGGGGGTTATGGCTACACCTTC. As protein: CASKGGGYGYTF.

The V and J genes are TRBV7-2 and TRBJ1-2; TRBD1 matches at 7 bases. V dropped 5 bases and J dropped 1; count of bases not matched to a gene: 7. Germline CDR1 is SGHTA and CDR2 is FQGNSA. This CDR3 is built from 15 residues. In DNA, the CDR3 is TGTGCCAGCAGCCCAACAGGGGCCCTTAACTATGGCTACACCTTC. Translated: CASSPTGALNYGYTF.

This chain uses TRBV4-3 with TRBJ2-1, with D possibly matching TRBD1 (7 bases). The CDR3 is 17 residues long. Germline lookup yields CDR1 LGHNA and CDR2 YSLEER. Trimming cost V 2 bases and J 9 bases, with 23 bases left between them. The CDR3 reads CASSQSGGSGVHLEQFF. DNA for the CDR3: TGCGCCAGCAGCCAATCAGGGGGATCGGGAGTGCATCTTGAGCAGTTCTTC.

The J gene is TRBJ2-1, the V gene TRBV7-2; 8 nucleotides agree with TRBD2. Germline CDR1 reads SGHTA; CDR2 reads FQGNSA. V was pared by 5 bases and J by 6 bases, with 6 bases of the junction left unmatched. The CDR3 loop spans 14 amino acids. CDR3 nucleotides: TGTGCCAGCAGCCCTTGGACTAGCTCCAATGAGCAGTTCTTC. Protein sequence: CASSPWTSSNEQFF.

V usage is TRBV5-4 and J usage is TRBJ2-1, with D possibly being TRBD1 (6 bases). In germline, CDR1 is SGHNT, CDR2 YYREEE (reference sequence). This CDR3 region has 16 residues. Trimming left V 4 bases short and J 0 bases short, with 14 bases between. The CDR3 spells CASSRQDRSSYNEQFF. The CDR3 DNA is TGTGCCAGCAGCCGTCAAGACAGGAGCTCCTACAATGAGCAGTTCTTC.

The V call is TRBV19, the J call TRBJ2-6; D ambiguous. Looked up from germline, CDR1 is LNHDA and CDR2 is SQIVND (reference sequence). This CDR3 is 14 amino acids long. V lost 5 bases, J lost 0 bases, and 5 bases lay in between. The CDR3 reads CASSQDSGANVLTF. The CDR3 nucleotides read TGTGCCAGTAGTCAGGACTCTGGGGCCAACGTCCTGACTTTC.

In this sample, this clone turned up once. CDR3 nucleotide sequence: TGCAGCACGACTAGCGGGAGAAACACCGGGGAGCTGTTTTTT. Translated, it gives CSTTSGRNTGELFF. This chain links TRBV29-1 with TRBJ2-2; 12 positions match TRBD2. V gave up 8 bases and J gave up 2 bases; unmatched junction bases: 3. CDR1 and CDR2 from the germline V gene are SQVTM and ANQGSEA. The CDR3 sequence is 14 residues long.

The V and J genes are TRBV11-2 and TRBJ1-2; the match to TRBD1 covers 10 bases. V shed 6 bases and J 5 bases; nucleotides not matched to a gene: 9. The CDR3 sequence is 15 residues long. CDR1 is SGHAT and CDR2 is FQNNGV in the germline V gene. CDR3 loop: CASRPGQGGGYGYTF. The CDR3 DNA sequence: TGTGCCAGCAGACCCGGACAGGGGGGAGGGTATGGCTACACCTTC.

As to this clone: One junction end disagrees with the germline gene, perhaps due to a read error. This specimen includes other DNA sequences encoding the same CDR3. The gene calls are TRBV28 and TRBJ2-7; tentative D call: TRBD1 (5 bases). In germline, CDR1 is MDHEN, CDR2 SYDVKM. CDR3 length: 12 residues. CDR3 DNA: TGCGCCAGCAGTTCCAGACAGAACGAGCAGTACTTC. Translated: CASSSRQNEQYF.

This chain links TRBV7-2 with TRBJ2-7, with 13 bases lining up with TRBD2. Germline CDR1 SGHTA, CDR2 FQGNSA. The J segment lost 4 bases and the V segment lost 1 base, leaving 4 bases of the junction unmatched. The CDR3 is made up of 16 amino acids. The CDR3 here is CASSLGLAGGMYEQYF. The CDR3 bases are TGTGCCAGCAGCTTAGGACTAGCGGGAGGCATGTACGAGCAGTACTTC.

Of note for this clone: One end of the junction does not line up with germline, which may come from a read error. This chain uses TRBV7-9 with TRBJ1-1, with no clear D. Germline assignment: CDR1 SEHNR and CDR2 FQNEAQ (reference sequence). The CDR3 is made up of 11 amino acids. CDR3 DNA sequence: TGTTCCAGCAGCTTAGTAGTTGAAGCTTTCTTT. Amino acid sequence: CSSSLVVEAFF.

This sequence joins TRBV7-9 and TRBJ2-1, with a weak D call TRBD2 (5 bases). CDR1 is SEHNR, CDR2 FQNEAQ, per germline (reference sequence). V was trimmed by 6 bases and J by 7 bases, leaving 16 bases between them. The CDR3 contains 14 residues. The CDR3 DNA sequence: TGTGCCAGCAGTGCGAGGGTGGTAGGGAATGAGCAGTTCTTC. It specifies CASSARVVGNEQFF.

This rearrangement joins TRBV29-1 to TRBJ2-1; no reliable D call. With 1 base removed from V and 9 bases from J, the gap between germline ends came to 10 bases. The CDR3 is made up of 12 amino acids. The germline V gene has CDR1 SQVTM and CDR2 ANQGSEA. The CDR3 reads CSVEVRVGEQFF. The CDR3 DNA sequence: TGCAGCGTTGAAGTTCGGGTGGGTGAGCAGTTCTTC.

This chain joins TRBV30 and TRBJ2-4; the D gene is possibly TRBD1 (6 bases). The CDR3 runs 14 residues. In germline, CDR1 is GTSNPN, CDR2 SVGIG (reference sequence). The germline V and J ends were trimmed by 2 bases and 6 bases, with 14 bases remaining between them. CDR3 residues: CAWSPTGNRNIQYF. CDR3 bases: TGTGCCTGGAGTCCCACAGGGAATAGAAACATTCAGTACTTC. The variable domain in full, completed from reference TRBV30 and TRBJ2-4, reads SQTIHQWPATLVQPVGSPLSLECTVEGTSNPNLYWYRQAAGRGLQLLFYSVGIGQISSEVPQNLSASRPQDRQFILSSKKLLLSDSGFYLCAWSPTGNRNIQYFGAGTRLSVL.

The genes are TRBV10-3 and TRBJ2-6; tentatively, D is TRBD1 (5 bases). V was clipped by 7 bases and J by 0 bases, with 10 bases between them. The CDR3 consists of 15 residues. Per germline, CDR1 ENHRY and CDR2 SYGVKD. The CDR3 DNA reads TGTGCCATCACTAAGGACACCTCTGGGGCCAACGTCCTGACTTTC. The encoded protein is CAITKDTSGANVLTF.